The 6 T cell receptor beta chains below were found in one sample sequenced in a study of blood T cell repertoires in COVID-19 (TCRdb year 2020). The protocol used for the library was the immunoSEQ multiplex PCR assay. This immuneACCESS table, as held by TCRdb, lists in-frame sequences with V and J called but not all clones. Of the missing ones, under half trace to an unresolved V gene in checked studies; the others have no known cause. For this sample the table gives about 120,000 clones, of which approximately 85% were detected only once. Around an eighth of the sample is held by the ten biggest clonotypes. Sequencing was carried out using peripheral blood. These receptors were collected from a human donor in a cohort sampled during active COVID-19.

This chain uses TRBV18 with TRBJ2-1, with D possibly TRBD2 on 6 matching bases. Germline values: CDR1 KGHSH, CDR2 LQKENI. V shed 0 bases and J shed 0 bases, with 12 bases lying between them. CDR3 length equals 17 residues. CDR3 amino acids: CASSPPIGTYSYNEQFF. For the CDR3, the DNA is TGTGCCAGCTCACCACCTATCGGGACTTACTCCTACAATGAGCAGTTCTTC.

The genes are TRBV7-2 and TRBJ1-2; 7 nucleotides line up with TRBD1. CDR1 and CDR2 (germline): SGHTA, FQGNSA. The J segment lost 7 bases and the V segment lost 2 bases, leaving 7 bases of the junction unmatched. There are 14 residues in the CDR3. The CDR3 DNA reads as TGTGCCAGCAGCTTAATCGAGGGGGCGGTTGGCTACACCTTC. Translating it yields CASSLIEGAVGYTF.

The CDR3 bases are TGCGCCAGCAGCTTGGCCCCCGAGGACGGAGGATACTCCTACGAGCAGTACTTC. Translation gives CASSLAPEDGGYSYEQYF. This rearrangement joins TRBV5-1 to TRBJ2-7; D may be TRBD2 (5 bases). Trimming shortened V by 0 bases and J by 0 bases, and 19 bases separated the two germline ends. The CDR3 contains 18 residues. From germline, CDR1 is SGHRS and CDR2 YFSETQ.

This clone appeared once. The rearrangement joins TRBV5-4 to TRBJ1-3, with no clear D. CDR3 size: 15 residues. Germline V CDR1 and CDR2: SGHNT, YYREEE (reference sequence). Trimming left V 3 bases short and J 0 bases short, with 10 bases between. CDR3 coding DNA: TGTGCCAGCAGCTCTGGTGGCATCTCTGGAAACACCATATATTTT. Translating it yields CASSSGGISGNTIYF.

V usage is TRBV4-1 and J usage is TRBJ2-7; unclear D gene. The V and J ends lost 3 bases and 1 base respectively, with 22 bases between them. CDR1 and CDR2 from the germline V gene are MGHRA and YSYEKL. This CDR3 spans 18 amino acids. DNA for the CDR3: TGCGCCAGCAGCCACAAGAATTCTGATCCCTCCAGATCCTACGAGCAGTACTTC. Translating it yields CASSHKNSDPSRSYEQYF.

The CDR3 sequence is CASSYPDRGSEQFF. CDR3 bases: TGTGCCAGCAGTTACCCCGACAGGGGTAGTGAGCAGTTCTTC. The rearrangement links TRBV6-5 to TRBJ2-1, with TRBD1 identical over 8 bases. CDR3 length: 14 amino acids. J gave up 9 bases and V 2 bases, and 6 bases lay outside the gene matches. From germline, CDR1 is MNHEY and CDR2 SVGAGI.